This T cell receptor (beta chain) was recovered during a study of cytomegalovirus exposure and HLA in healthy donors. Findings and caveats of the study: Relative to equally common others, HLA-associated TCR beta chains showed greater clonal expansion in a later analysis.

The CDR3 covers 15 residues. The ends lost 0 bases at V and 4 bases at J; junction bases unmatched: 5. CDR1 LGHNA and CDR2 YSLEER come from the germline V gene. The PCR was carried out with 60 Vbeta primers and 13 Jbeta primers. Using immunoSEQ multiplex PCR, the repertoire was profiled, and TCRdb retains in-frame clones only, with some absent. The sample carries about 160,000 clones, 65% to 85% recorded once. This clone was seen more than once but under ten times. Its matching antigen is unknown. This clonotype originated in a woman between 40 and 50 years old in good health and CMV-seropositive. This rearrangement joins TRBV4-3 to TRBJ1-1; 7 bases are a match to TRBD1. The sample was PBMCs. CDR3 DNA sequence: TGCGCCAGCAGCCAAGAACAGGGGTTAGTCACTGAAGCTTTCTTT. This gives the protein CASSQEQGLVTEAFF.